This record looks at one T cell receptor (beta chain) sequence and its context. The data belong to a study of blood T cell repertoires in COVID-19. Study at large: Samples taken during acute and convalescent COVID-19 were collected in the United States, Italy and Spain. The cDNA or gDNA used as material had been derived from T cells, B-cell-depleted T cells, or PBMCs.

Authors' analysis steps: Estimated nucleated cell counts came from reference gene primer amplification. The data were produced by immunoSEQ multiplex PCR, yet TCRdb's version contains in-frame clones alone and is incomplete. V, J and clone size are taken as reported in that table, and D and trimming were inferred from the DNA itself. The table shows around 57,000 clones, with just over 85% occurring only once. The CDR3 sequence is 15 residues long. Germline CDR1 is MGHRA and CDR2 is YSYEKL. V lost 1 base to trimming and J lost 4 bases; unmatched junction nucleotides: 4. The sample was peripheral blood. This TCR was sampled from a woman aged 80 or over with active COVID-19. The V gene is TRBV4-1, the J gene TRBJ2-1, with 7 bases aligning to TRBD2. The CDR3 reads CASSQVPGGYNEQFF. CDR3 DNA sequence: TGCGCCAGCAGCCAAGTACCGGGGGGTTACAATGAGCAGTTCTTC.